This entry describes one T cell receptor beta chain. Its antigen is not identified. These data belong to a study of T cell responses to AZD1222 COVID-19 vaccine. Whole-study findings and limits: Only after the peak T cell response were repertoires sampled.

This table comes from immunoSEQ multiplex PCR, and its TCRdb copy is limited to in-frame clones, with some not included. The table includes around 120,000 clones, 70% to 90% detected once. This clonotype was obtained from an adult in good health. The specimen comprised peripheral blood, sampled on day 0 of AZD1222 vaccination.

The CDR3 DNA sequence: TGCGCCAGCGGCCAGGGACAGGCGAATCCCTACGAGCAGTACTTC. It yields the protein CASGQGQANPYEQYF. The chain couples TRBV5-1 to TRBJ2-7; the match to TRBD1 covers 8 bases. V dropped 7 bases and J dropped 2; count of bases not matched to a gene: 11. The CDR3 is 15 residues long. Germline V gene lookup returns CDR1 SGHRS and CDR2 YFSETQ. The whole variable domain, remainder taken from reference TRBV5-1 and TRBJ2-7, is KAGVTQTPRYLIKTRGQQVTLSCSPISGHRSVSWYQQTPGQGLQFLFEYFSETQRNKGNFPGRFSGRQFSNSRSEMNVSTLELGDSALYLCASGQGQANPYEQYFGPGTRLTVT.